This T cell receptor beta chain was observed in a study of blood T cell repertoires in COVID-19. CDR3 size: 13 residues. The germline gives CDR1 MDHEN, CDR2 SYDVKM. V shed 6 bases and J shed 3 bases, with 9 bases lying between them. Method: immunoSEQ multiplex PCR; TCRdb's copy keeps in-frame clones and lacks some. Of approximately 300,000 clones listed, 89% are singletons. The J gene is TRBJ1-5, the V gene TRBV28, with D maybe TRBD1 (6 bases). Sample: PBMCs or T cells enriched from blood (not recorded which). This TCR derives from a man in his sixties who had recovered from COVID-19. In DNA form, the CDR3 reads TGTGCCAGCAGCGGACAGTTCAATCAGCCCCAGCATTTT. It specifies CASSGQFNQPQHF.